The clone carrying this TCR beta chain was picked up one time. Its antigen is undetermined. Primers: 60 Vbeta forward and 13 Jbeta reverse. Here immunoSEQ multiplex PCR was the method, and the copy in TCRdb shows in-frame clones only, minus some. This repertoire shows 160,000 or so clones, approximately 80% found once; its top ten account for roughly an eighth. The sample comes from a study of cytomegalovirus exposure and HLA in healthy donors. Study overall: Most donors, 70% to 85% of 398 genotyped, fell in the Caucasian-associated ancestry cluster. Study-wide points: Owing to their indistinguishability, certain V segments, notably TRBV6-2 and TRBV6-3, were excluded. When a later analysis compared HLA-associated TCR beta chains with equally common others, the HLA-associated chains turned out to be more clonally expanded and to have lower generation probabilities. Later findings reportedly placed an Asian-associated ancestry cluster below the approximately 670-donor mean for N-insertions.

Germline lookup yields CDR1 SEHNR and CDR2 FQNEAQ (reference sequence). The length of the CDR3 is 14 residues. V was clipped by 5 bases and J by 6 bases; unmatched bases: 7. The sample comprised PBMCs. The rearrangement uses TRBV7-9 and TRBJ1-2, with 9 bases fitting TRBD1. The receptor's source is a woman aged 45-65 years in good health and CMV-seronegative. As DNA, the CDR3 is TGTGCCAGCAGCCGCCGGGACAGGGAGAATGGCTACACCTTC. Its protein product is CASSRRDRENGYTF.